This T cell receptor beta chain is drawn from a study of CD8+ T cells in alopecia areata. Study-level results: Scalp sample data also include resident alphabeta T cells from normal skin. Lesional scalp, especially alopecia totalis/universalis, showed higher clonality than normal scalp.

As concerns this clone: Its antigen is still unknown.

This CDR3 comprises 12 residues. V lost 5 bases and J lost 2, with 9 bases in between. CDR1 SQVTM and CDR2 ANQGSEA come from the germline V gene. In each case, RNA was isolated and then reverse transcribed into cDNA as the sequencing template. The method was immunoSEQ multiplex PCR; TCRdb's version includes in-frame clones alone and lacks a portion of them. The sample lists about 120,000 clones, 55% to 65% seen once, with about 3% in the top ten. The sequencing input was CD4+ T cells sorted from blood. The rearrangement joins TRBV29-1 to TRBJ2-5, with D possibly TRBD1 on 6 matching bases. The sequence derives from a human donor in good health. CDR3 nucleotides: TGCAGCGTTTCCAGGGGTCAAGAGACCCAGTACTTC. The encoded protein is CSVSRGQETQYF.